This T cell receptor beta chain comes out of a study of blood T cells in healthy people across ages (dated by TCRdb to 2015 to 2017). About the full investigation: Template switching captured roughly one uniquely barcoded TCR beta cDNA molecule per two T cells in model experiments. Using deep sequencing normalized with unique cDNA molecular identifiers, the study measured how TCR beta repertoire diversity changes with age. For two donors (one aged 18 to 29 and one aged 80 or older), the study analyzed two additional independent replicas of 1 million unique cDNA reads from the same blood draw. To avoid experimental bias, donors of different ages were distributed randomly across sequencing lanes. The donors were divided into four age groups: young (average around 16 years), middle-aged (under 40), aged (about 60) and long-lived (about 84). Here is what the overall study found, with its caveats: Estimates of total diversity based on one million sequenced T cells were considered lower bounds and underestimates. Since profiling was done on bulk unsorted PBMCs, naive and antigen-experienced compartments could not be conclusively compared. Observed TCR beta diversity correlated strongly with the percentage of naive T cells measured by flow cytometry. The long-lived group showed more naive CD4+ T cells, fewer expanded clones and increased TCR diversity than the aged group, suggesting age selection. The CMV infection status of donors was not known, potentially confounding age-related changes in expanded clonotypes. As age increased, observed TCR beta diversity per million T cells dropped in a roughly linear way, and a significant reduction was already evident by age 40.

Library method: 5' RACE. Sequencing relied on an Illumina HiSeq 2500. The second PCR ran for roughly 7 to 12 cycles and used a J-beta primer mix along with a sample-barcoded 5' primer. Each TCR beta cDNA molecule received a unique molecular identifier from a template-switch 5' adaptor carrying 12 random nucleotides. At least 2.5 million CDR3-containing paired-end reads were obtained from each sample. First-strand cDNA was synthesized from all RNA with the Mint cDNA synthesis kit, primed by a TRBC-specific oligonucleotide. After uracil-DNA glycosylase treatment, a first 18-cycle PCR used universal primers M1SS and BC2_uni_R on all cDNA. Turning to the authors' computational methods: Normalization of each sample was performed by random selection of 1 million high-quality reads, each carrying a distinct molecular identifier. Instead of being binned into consensus sequences, reads with shared molecular identifiers were discarded. MiTCR, set to a Q25 quality threshold and the strictest error-elimination algorithm, was used for CDR3 identification, clonotype clustering and error correction. A nonparametric unseen species model using Euler transformation provided a lower-bound estimate of total TCR beta diversity. The public reads were reanalyzed by TCRdb: fastp trimming at Q25, MiXCR alignment, in-frame beta chains only. Rows are combined by CDR3 protein, so each entry shows the most common genes and DNA. The V and J calls follow TCRdb's processing rather than the paper's. The sample yields hundreds of thousands of distinct CDR3 sequences; about 53% were counted once. The ten most abundant clones make up 40% to 50% of the sample.

The donors were some 36 Caucasian individuals from Russia, aged roughly 6 to 100 years, who were systemically healthy. About 10 milliliters of peripheral blood were collected from each donor into EDTA-treated Vacutainer tubes. PBMCs were isolated by Ficoll-Paque density-gradient centrifugation, with at least 6.5 million obtained per sample. Trizol reagent was used to extract total RNA from the PBMCs, yielding at least 5.5 micrograms per sample. For every donor, flow cytometry on a PBMC aliquot measured the percentage of naive CD45RAhigh/CD27high T cells. Comments on this clonotype: The specificity of this receptor is unknown. No much larger clonotype is one base removed from it; base qualities were not supplied.

Reading from cysteine to phenylalanine, the CDR3 counts 18 amino acids. The read is trimmed to its CDR3 DNA, 54 bases read in frame from base 1. The germline V and J ends show losses of 5 bases and 3 bases respectively, and no gene match explains 13 bases of the junction. The CDR1 and CDR2 encoded by the germline V gene (reference sequence) are SEHNR and FQNEAQ. The sample taken for sequencing was blood. This chain is built from TRBV7-9 and TRBJ2-3; 11 junctional bases match TRBD2. The receptor comes from a man older than 75 in good health. The CDR3 loop reads CASSLDSPSGRTTDTQYF. The nucleotide sequence is TGTGCCAGCAGCCTGGACAGCCCTAGCGGGAGGACAACAGATACGCAGTATTTT.